This entry features one TCR beta chain sequence. The sample originates from a study of blood T cell repertoires in COVID-19. The overall study: Specimens from acute and convalescent COVID-19 originated in the United States, Italy and Spain. Nucleic acid was either cDNA or gDNA, and it came from T cells, B-cell-depleted T cells, or PBMCs.

As originally analysed: Counts of nucleated cells, estimated from reference gene primer amplification, were obtained. Assay: immunoSEQ multiplex PCR; the TCRdb copy retains only in-frame clones and omits some. The V and J calls and clone size are taken from that table; D and trimming were inferred from the DNA. The table includes about 81,000 clones, roughly four fifths detected once. CDR1 and CDR2 from the germline V gene are SGHTA and FQGTGA. V was clipped by 1 base and J by 9 bases; unmatched bases: 6. CDR3 length equals 15 residues. This sequence joins TRBV7-3 and TRBJ1-6; 7 positions match TRBD1. The clonotype originates from a human donor in a cohort sampled during active COVID-19. The sample taken for sequencing was peripheral blood. CDR3 loop: CASSLKGGQGSPLHF. DNA for the CDR3: TGTGCCAGCAGCTTAAAAGGGGGCCAGGGTTCACCCCTCCACTTT. Based on the CDR3 plus reference TRBV7-3 and TRBJ1-6, the full variable domain is GAGVSQTPSNKVTEKGKYVELRCDPISGHTALYWYRQSLGQGPEFLIYFQGTGAADDSGLPNDRFFAVRPEGSVSTLKIQRTERGDSAVYLCASSLKGGQGSPLHFGNGTRLTVT.